Presented here are 17 T cell receptor beta chains from one specimen sequenced in a study of cytomegalovirus exposure and HLA in healthy donors. Amplification used 60 Vbeta primers and 13 Jbeta primers. Profiled with immunoSEQ multiplex PCR; TCRdb holds only in-frame clones, not every one. In the table there are some 200,000 clones, 75% to 85% of which are singletons. The sequenced sample was PBMCs. The receptor source for this set is a woman between 18 and 30 years old in good health and CMV-seronegative.

V usage is TRBV18 and J usage is TRBJ1-2; D might be TRBD1 (5 bases). V lost 4 bases to trimming and J lost 7 bases, with 22 bases between them. The CDR3 contains 16 residues. From germline, CDR1 is KGHSH and CDR2 LQKENI. CDR3 protein: CASSQGREAFGSGYTF. Here the CDR3 DNA reads TGTGCCAGCTCACAAGGCAGGGAGGCGTTCGGTTCTGGCTACACCTTC.

The chain couples TRBV23-1 to TRBJ2-2; TRBD1 is a possible D gene (6 bases). TRBV23-1 is flagged as an ORF with uncertain function. CDR3 length: 16 amino acids. V was trimmed by 7 bases and J by 2 bases, leaving 17 bases between them. The CDR3: CASNHKQGQNTGELFF. CDR3 coding DNA: TGCGCCAGCAACCACAAACAGGGCCAAAACACCGGGGAGCTGTTTTTT.

The J gene is TRBJ2-1, the V gene TRBV29-1; D is unresolved. The germline V gene encodes CDR1 SQVTM and CDR2 ANQGSEA. Trimming took off 6 bases at V and 9 bases at J, with 18 bases between the two ends. This CDR3 has 13 residues. The CDR3 DNA is TGCAGCGTCCCGTCGTCTAGTTATGGTGAGCAGTTCTTC. Amino acid sequence: CSVPSSSYGEQFF.

V gene TRBV10-3 combines with J gene TRBJ2-7; 10 nucleotides align to TRBD2. Germline assignment: CDR1 ENHRY and CDR2 SYGVKD. This CDR3 contains 14 residues. Trimming took 4 bases from V and 3 from J; bases not matched to a gene: 3. The CDR3 sequence: CAISAAGGNYEQYF. The CDR3 region has the DNA TGTGCCATCAGTGCAGCGGGAGGGAACTACGAGCAGTACTTC.

This clone was found a few times. The chain employs TRBV29-1 and TRBJ2-3, with TRBD2 matching over 9 bases. Germline V lookup: CDR1 SQVTM, CDR2 ANQGSEA. Germline trimming cut 8 bases from V and 0 bases from J; bases unmatched to any gene: 3. This CDR3 spans 13 amino acids. CDR3 sequence reads: CSISGGSTDTQYF. The CDR3, as DNA: TGCAGCATTAGCGGGGGAAGCACAGATACGCAGTATTTT.

The chain has TRBV14 and TRBJ1-2; a weak D match, TRBD1 (5 bases). The CDR3 totals 14 residues. V was clipped by 0 bases and J by 4 bases, with 9 bases between them. Per the germline V gene, CDR1 is SGHDN and CDR2 is FVKESK. The CDR3 loop is CASSQEGQSYGYTF. The DNA for the CDR3 is TGTGCCAGCAGCCAAGAGGGGCAGAGCTATGGCTACACCTTC.

The chain carries TRBV7-8 and TRBJ1-2; no clear D. The CDR3 extends over 13 amino acids. Germline V CDR1 and CDR2: SGHVS, FQNEAQ. The V gene lost 3 bases and the J gene lost 1 base, with 6 bases spanning the gap. CDR3 amino acids: CASSLGVNYGYTF. CDR3 bases: TGTGCCAGCAGCTTGGGAGTTAACTATGGCTACACCTTC.

This chain connects TRBV7-2 to TRBJ2-7; 7 bases align to TRBD1. Germline CDR1 SGHTA, CDR2 FQGNSA. The ends lost 5 bases at V and 5 bases at J; junction bases unmatched: 3. The CDR3 sequence is 12 residues long. CDR3 protein: CASSGDRDEQYF. CDR3 DNA sequence: TGTGCCAGCAGCGGAGACAGGGACGAGCAGTACTTC.

The V and J genes are TRBV4-1 and TRBJ1-3; 8 positions match TRBD1. From germline, CDR1 is MGHRA and CDR2 YSYEKL. V lost 4 bases and J lost 5; bases outside the gene matches: 10. The CDR3 sequence is 16 residues long. CDR3: CASSLWEGQGRNTIYF. DNA of the CDR3: TGCGCCAGCAGCCTCTGGGAAGGACAGGGAAGAAACACCATATATTTT.

The chain links TRBV15 to TRBJ2-5; a possible D gene is TRBD1 (5 bases). The germline V gene encodes CDR1 LNHNV and CDR2 YYDKDF (reference sequence). The CDR3 runs 12 residues. The ends were cut back, 5 bases at V and 4 bases at J, with 8 bases in the middle. CDR3: CATSFRGETQYF. In DNA form, the CDR3 reads TGTGCCACCAGCTTTAGGGGAGAGACCCAGTACTTC. Combining the CDR3 with reference TRBV15 and TRBJ2-5 gives the whole variable domain DAMVIQNPRYQVTQFGKPVTLSCSQTLNHNVMYWYQQKSSQAPKLLFHYYDKDFNNEADTPDNFQSRRPNTSFCFLDIRSPGLGDTAMYLCATSFRGETQYFGPGTRLLVL.

V and J are TRBV2 and TRBJ1-2; D remains ambiguous. This CDR3 region has 13 residues. Trimming cost V 8 bases and J 6 bases, with 16 bases left between them. Germline-derived CDR1 and CDR2 are SNHLY and FYNNEI. In DNA, the CDR3 is TGTGCCAGCGTAGGGCCGACTATTAATGGCTACACCTTC. It yields the protein CASVGPTINGYTF.

The J gene is TRBJ2-3, the V gene TRBV7-3; D is perhaps TRBD1 (5 bases). The CDR3 length is 14 residues. Germline CDR1 is SGHTA and CDR2 is FQGTGA. The V gene lost 3 bases and the J gene lost 3 bases, with 10 bases spanning the gap. DNA of the CDR3: TGTGCCAGCAGCTTGTGGGGCCGGACAGATACGCAGTATTTT. Residues: CASSLWGRTDTQYF.

The genes are TRBV5-1 and TRBJ2-5; the D gene is possibly TRBD1 (5 bases). The CDR3 is made up of 13 amino acids. CDR1 is SGHRS and CDR2 is YFSETQ in the germline V gene. With 0 bases removed from V and 7 bases from J, the gap between germline ends came to 10 bases. The CDR3, as DNA: TGCGCCAGCAGCTTGGTGGGGCCGCCGACCCAGTACTTC. Protein: CASSLVGPPTQYF.

The rearrangement links TRBV6-5 to TRBJ1-2, with no clear D. The CDR3 extends over 14 amino acids. The germline CDR1 and CDR2 sequences are MNHEY and SVGAGI. Trimming stripped 8 bases from V and 4 bases from J, with 17 bases between. Here the CDR3 reads CASLESQEGYGYTF. DNA of the CDR3: TGTGCCAGCTTAGAATCTCAGGAGGGCTATGGCTACACCTTC.

The chain joins TRBV6-6 to TRBJ2-3; maybe TRBD2 (6 bases). The germline V and J ends were trimmed by 10 bases and 4 bases, with 12 bases remaining between them. CDR1 is MNHNY and CDR2 is SVGAGI in the germline V gene (reference sequence). This CDR3 has 12 amino acids. The CDR3 is CAIGGAADTQYF. CDR3 coding DNA: TGTGCCATCGGGGGTGCGGCAGATACGCAGTATTTT.

V is TRBV5-5 and J is TRBJ1-3, with D unresolved. The CDR3 contains 18 residues. The V end lost 3 bases, the J end lost 0 bases, and 19 bases lay between the germline ends. CDR1 is SGHKS and CDR2 is YYEKEE in the germline V gene (reference sequence). Here the CDR3 reads CASSSEFSGLGSGNTIYF. The CDR3 bases are TGTGCCAGCAGCTCTGAGTTCTCTGGGCTGGGCTCTGGAAACACCATATATTTT.

The chain employs TRBV28 and TRBJ2-2, with D perhaps matching TRBD2 (6 bases). Trimming took 3 bases from V and 5 from J, leaving 10 bases between them. The germline CDR1 and CDR2 sequences are MDHEN and SYDVKM. The CDR3 extends over 14 amino acids. The CDR3 sequence is CASSFLGGTGELFF. As DNA, the CDR3 is TGTGCCAGCAGTTTTTTGGGAGGAACCGGGGAGCTGTTTTTT.